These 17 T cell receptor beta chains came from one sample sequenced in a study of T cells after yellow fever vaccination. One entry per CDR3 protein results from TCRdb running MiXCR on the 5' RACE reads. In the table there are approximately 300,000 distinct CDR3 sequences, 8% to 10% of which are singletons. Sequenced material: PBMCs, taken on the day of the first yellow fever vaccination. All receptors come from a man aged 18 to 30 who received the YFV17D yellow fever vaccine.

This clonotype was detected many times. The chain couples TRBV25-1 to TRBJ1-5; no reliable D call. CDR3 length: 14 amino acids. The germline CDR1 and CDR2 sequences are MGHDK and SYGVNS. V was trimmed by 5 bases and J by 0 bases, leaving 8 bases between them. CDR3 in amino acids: CASSQTDSNQPQHF. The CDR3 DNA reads TGTGCCAGCAGTCAGACGGATAGCAATCAGCCCCAGCATTTT.

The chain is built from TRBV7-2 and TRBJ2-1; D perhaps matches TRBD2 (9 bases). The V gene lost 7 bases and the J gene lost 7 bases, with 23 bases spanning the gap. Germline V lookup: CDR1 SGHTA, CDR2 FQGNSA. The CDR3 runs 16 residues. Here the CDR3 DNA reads TGTGCCAGCACCGGACAGGGACTAGCCCACAAAAATGAGCAGTTCTTC. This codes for CASTGQGLAHKNEQFF.

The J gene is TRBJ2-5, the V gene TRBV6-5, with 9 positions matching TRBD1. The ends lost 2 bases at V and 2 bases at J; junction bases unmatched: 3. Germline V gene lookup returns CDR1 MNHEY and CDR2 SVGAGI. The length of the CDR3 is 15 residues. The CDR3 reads CASSYDRGKQETQYF. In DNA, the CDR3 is TGTGCCAGCAGTTACGACAGGGGGAAGCAAGAGACCCAGTACTTC.

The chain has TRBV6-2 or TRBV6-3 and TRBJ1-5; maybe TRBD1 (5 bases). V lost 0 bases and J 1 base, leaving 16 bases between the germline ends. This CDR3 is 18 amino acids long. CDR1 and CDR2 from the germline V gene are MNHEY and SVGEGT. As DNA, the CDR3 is TGTGCCAGCAGTTACTCGAGGTCCTGGGACGGAAGCAATCAGCCCCAGCATTTT. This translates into CASSYSRSWDGSNQPQHF.

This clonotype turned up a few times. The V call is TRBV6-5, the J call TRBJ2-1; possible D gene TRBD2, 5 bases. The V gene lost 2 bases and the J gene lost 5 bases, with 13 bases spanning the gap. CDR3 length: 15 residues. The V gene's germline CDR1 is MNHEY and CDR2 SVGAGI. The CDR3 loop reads CASSYGRGRDNEQFF. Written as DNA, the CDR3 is TGTGCCAGCAGTTACGGACGGGGAAGGGACAATGAGCAGTTCTTC.

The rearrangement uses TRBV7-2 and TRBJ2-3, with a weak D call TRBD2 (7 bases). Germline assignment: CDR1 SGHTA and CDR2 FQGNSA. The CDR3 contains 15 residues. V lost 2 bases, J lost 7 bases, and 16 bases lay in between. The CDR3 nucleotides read TGTGCCAGCAGCTTATTTAGAGGGGGGGCGAATACGCAGTATTTT. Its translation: CASSLFRGGANTQYF.

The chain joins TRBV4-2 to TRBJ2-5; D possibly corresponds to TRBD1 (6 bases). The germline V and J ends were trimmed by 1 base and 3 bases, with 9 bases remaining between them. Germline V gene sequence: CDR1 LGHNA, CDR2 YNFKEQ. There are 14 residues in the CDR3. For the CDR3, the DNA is TGTGCCAGCAGCCAAGCACAGGGAAAAGAGACCCAGTACTTC. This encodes CASSQAQGKETQYF.

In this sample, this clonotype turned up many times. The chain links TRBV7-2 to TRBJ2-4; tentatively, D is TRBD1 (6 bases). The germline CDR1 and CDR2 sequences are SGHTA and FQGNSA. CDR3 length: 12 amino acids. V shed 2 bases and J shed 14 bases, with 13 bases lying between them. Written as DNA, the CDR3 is TGTGCCAGCAGCTTAAAGCCCGGGGACAAGTACTTC. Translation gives CASSLKPGDKYF. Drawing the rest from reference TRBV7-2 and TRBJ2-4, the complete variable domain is GAGVSQSPSNKVTEKGKDVELRCDPISGHTALYWYRQSLGQGLEFLIYFQGNSAPDKSGLPSDRFSAERTGGSVSTLTIQRTQQEDSAVYLCASSLKPGDKYFGAGTRLSVL.

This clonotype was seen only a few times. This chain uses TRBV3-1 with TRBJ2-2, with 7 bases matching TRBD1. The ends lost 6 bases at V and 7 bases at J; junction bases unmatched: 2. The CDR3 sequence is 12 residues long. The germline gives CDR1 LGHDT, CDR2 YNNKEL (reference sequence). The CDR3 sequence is CASSHRGGELFF. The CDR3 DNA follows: TGTGCCAGCAGTCACAGGGGCGGGGAGCTGTTTTTT.

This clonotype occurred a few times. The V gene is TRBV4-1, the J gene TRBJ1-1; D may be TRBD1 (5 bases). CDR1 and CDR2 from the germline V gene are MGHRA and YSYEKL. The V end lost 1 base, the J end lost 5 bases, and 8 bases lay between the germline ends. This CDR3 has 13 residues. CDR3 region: CASSQGGVTEAFF. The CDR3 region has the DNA TGCGCCAGCAGCCAAGGAGGGGTTACTGAAGCTTTCTTT.

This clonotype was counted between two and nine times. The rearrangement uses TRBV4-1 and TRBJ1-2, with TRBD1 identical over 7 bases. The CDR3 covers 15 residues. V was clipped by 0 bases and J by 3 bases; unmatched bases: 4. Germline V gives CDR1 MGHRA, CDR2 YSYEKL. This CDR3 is CASSQEDRRYYGYTF. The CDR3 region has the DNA TGCGCCAGCAGCCAAGAGGACAGGCGCTACTATGGCTACACCTTC.

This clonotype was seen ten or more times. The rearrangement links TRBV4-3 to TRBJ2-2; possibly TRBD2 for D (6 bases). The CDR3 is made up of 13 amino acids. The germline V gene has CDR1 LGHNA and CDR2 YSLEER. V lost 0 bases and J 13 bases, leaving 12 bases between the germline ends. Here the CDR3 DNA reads TGCGCCAGCAGCCAAGAAGGGCGGAGGGGGCTGTTTTTT. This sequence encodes CASSQEGRRGLFF.

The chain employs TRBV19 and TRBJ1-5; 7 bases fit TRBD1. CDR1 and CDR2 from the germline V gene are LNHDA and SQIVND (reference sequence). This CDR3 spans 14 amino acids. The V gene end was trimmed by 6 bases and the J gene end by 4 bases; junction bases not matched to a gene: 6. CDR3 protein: CASRPWDRNQPQHF. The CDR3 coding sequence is TGTGCCAGTAGACCCTGGGACAGAAATCAGCCCCAGCATTTT. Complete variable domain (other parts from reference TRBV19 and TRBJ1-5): DGGITQSPKYLFRKEGQNVTLSCEQNLNHDAMYWYRQDPGQGLRLIYYSQIVNDFQKGDIAEGYSVSREKKESFPLTVTSAQKNPTAFYLCASRPWDRNQPQHFGDGTRLSIL.

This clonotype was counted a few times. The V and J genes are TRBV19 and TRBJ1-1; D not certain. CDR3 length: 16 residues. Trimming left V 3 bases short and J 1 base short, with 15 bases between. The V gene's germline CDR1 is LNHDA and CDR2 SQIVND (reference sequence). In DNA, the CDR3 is TGTGCCAGTAGTATCCATCGGGGTTTTCAGAACACTGAAGCTTTCTTT. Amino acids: CASSIHRGFQNTEAFF.

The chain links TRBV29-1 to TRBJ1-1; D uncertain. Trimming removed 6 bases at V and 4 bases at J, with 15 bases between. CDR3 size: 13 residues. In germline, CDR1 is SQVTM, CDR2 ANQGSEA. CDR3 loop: CSVTYVVATEAFF. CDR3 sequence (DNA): TGCAGCGTCACGTACGTTGTGGCCACTGAAGCTTTCTTT.

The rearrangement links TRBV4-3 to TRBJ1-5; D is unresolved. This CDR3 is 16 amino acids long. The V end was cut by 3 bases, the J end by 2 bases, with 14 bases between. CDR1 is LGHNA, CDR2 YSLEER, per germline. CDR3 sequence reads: CASSQDRLARNQPQHF. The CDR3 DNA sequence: TGCGCCAGCAGCCAGGACCGGCTGGCGCGCAATCAGCCCCAGCATTTT.

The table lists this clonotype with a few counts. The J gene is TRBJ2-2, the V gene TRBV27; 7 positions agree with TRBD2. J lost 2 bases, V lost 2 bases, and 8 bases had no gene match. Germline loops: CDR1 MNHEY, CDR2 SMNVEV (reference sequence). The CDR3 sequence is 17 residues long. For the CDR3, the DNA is TGTGCCAGCAGTTTAATTTTCCGGACTAGAAACACCGGGGAGCTGTTTTTT. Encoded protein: CASSLIFRTRNTGELFF.